This entry features one T cell receptor beta chain sequence. These data are taken from a study of CD8 T cells in ankylosing spondylitis. Scientists made TCR beta libraries using quantitative 5'-RACE with molecular barcodes. In TCRdb, the 5' RACE reads were re-called with MiXCR into one record per CDR3 protein. This repertoire shows some 180,000 distinct CDR3 sequences, 15% to 20% found once; its top ten account for approximately 4.3%. The J segment lost 10 bases and the V segment lost 5 bases, leaving 6 bases of the junction unmatched. The CDR3 loop spans 11 amino acids. Germline V gene lookup returns CDR1 SQVTM and CDR2 ANQGSEA.

This clonotype was obtained from a male donor aged 5 to 30 with ankylosing spondylitis or in good health (not recorded which). J is TRBJ1-1 and V is TRBV29-1; 8 positions match TRBD1. Sequenced input: blood, either unsorted or a sorted T cell fraction (not recorded which). CDR3 loop: CSVWTGRGAFF. The CDR3 DNA is TGCAGCGTTTGGACAGGGCGAGGAGCTTTCTTT.